The clone carrying this T cell receptor (beta chain) was counted at least ten times. What it binds is unknown. It was uncontrolled infection, other autoimmune disease, pregnancy or lactation that excluded patients. The germline V gene has CDR1 LNHDA and CDR2 SQIVND (reference sequence). V lost 6 bases and J lost 2, with 20 bases in between. The CDR3 is made up of 16 amino acids. Amplified TCR beta CDR3 regions derived from RNA transcripts. A first-round RT-PCR of the TCR CDR3 used the HTBI primer set. One entry per CDR3 protein results from TCRdb running MiXCR on the multiplex PCR reads. The table shows tens of thousands of distinct CDR3 sequences, with approximately 53% occurring only once. The data derive from a study of T cells in Graves' hyperthyroidism and ophthalmopathy. Findings and limits, study-wide: Stable hyperthyroidism and ophthalmopathy were separated using 13 V-J signatures.

This TCR came from a woman in her sixties with Graves' ophthalmopathy. The material sequenced was blood. The chain links TRBV19 to TRBJ2-7, with D perhaps matching TRBD2 (7 bases). CDR3 DNA: TGTGCCAGTAGCCCCGTTACCCGGGGGGCTCCCTACGAGCAGTACTTC. Protein: CASSPVTRGAPYEQYF.